This entry is about one TCR beta chain. No antigen is known for it. No much larger clone is present one base from it, and per-base qualities are unavailable. Enrolling through a virtual design, the prospective study's participants ranged in age from about 18 to 89 years and lived across approximately 25 United States geographic areas. To assign participants to cohorts, the prospective study relied on clinical history that participants themselves reported in a screening survey and a study questionnaire. For ImmuneRACE Cohort 3, a participant was defined as recovered based on two consecutive negative NP/OP PCR tests, clearance by a healthcare professional, or resolution of symptoms. Mobile phlebotomists in the prospective study collected whole blood, serum and a nasopharyngeal or oropharyngeal swab from every participant. Over a roughly 2-month period, participants in the prospective study had the option of providing additional blood draws and questionnaires. Before DNA extraction, blood samples from the prospective study were shipped at room temperature or frozen.

From cysteine to phenylalanine, the CDR3 is 16 amino acids long. Only CDR3 DNA remains: 48 bases, in frame from the first base. CDR1 and CDR2 were assigned from the germline V gene as SGHVS and FNYEAQ. V and J are trimmed by 3 bases and 6 bases, and the gene matches miss 7 bases of the junction. This entry comes from a study of blood T cell repertoires in COVID-19 (dated by TCRdb to between 2020 and 2021). Regarding the complete study: Samples covering the acute and convalescent phases of COVID-19 were provided by collaborators in the United States, Italy and Spain. The prospective study material was composed of cDNA or gDNA derived from T cells, B-cell-depleted T cells, or PBMCs. The repertoires were released in a freely available public database intended as a resource for research on the immune response to SARS-CoV-2. Samples came from the ongoing ImmuneRACE study (first 160 participants) plus 1,254 subjects from 6 global collaborators. Deeply sampled blood TCRbeta repertoires from subjects exposed to, actively infected with, or recovered from COVID-19 were included in the dataset. Nearly every sample came with metadata listing a de-identified subject ID, COVID-19 status, age in years and sex. Where HLA class I and class II types were available, the types were taken from metadata supplied by the sample provider, not from assay-based typing. What the authors observed across the whole study: How much clinical and demographic metadata was included differed by source and by participant, and the metadata was provided uncurated.

TCRbeta CDR3 regions were amplified from genomic DNA by means of the immunoSEQ Assay, a bias-controlled multiplex PCR. Concerning the study's data processing: The number of nucleated cells in each sample was estimated from the amplification of reference gene primers within the assay. To quantify the absolute abundance of each unique TCRbeta CDR3 rearrangement, sequence reads were collapsed and filtered. For each sample, productive Simpson clonality was calculated as the square root of Simpson's diversity index over productive rearrangements. TCRdb took over this immuneACCESS table, retaining in-frame rearrangements with V and J assigned. Such tables are incomplete; in checked studies, under half of the missing clones stem from an unresolved V gene, and the remainder is unexplained. V and J calls and clone size are as listed in that table; D and trimming were resolved from the DNA. For this sample the table gives about 210,000 clones, of which 85% were detected only once. The top ten constitute under 20% of the sample.

Recombination joined TRBV7-6 with TRBJ2-1; TRBD2 lines up with 11 middle nucleotides. This clonotype was sampled from a man aged 40-49 years who had recovered from COVID-19. The sequenced sample consisted of PBMCs or T cells enriched from blood (not recorded which). Here is the DNA: TGTGCCAGCAGCTTCCTAGCGGGAGGTCTGGGCAATGAGCAGTTCTTC. Translated, this is CASSFLAGGLGNEQFF.